The 2 T cell receptor beta chains presented below share a single source sample, sequenced in a study of cytotoxic CD8 clonotypes in ibrutinib-treated CLL. Sequencing used immunoSEQ multiplex PCR; TCRdb keeps in-frame clones, though not all of them. The sample lists about 250,000 clones; less than 75% were seen once. This material consisted of PBMCs, taken after 24 months of ibrutinib treatment. These TCRs come from a human donor with chronic lymphocytic leukemia.

The chain couples TRBV25-1 to TRBJ2-5, with D perhaps TRBD1 (6 bases). Trimming left V 4 bases short and J 5 bases short, with 11 bases between. CDR3 size: 13 residues. Germline lookup yields CDR1 MGHDK and CDR2 SYGVNS. The CDR3 spells CASSGSGVETQYF. The DNA of the CDR3 is TGTGCCAGCAGTGGGTCAGGGGTGGAGACCCAGTACTTC.

The V gene is TRBV7-9, the J gene TRBJ1-4; the match to TRBD1 covers 7 bases. The ends lost 4 bases at V and 4 bases at J; junction bases unmatched: 3. Per the germline V gene, CDR1 is SEHNR and CDR2 is FQNEAQ (reference sequence). The length of the CDR3 is 14 residues. As DNA, the CDR3 is TGTGCCAGCAGCTCGAGACAGGGTAATGAAAAACTGTTTTTT. Translation gives CASSSRQGNEKLFF.